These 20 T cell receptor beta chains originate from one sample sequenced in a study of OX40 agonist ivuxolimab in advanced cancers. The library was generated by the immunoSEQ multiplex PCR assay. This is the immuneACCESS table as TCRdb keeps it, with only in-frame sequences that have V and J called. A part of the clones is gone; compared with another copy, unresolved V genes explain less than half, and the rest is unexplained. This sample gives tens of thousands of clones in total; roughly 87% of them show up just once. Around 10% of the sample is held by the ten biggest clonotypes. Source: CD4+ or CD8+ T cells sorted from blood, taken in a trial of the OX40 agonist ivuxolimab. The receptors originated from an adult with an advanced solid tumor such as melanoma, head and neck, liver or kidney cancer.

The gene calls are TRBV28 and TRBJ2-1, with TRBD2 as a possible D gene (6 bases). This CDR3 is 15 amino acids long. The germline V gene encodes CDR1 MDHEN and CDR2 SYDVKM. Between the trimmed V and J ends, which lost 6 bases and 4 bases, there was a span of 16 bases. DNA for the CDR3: TGTGCCAGCAGACCCGGACTAAACGGATACAATGAGCAGTTCTTC. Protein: CASRPGLNGYNEQFF.

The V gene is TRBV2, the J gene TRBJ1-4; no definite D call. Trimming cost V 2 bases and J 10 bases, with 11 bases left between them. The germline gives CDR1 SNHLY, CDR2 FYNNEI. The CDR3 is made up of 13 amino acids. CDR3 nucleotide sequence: TGTGCCAGCAGTGAAAGCTATGTGGGAAAACTGTTTTTT. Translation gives CASSESYVGKLFF.

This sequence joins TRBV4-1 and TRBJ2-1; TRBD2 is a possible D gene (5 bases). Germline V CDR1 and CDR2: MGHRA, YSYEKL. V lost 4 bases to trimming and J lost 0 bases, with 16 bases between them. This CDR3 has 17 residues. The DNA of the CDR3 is TGCGCCAGCAGCCCACGGAAGAGCGGCCGCTCCTACAATGAGCAGTTCTTC. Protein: CASSPRKSGRSYNEQFF.

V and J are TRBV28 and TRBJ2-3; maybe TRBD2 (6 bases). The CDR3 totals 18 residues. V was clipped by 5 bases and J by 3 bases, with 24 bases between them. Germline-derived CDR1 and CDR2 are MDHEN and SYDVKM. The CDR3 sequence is CASSPARVTRRETDTQYF. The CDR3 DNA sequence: TGTGCCAGCAGTCCCGCCCGGGTGACTCGGAGGGAAACAGATACGCAGTATTTT.

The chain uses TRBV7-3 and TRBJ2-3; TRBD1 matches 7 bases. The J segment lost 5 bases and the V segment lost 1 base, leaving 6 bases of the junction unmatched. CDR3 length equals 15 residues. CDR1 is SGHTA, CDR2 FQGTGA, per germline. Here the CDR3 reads CASSLNSGTEDTQYF. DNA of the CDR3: TGTGCCAGCAGCTTAAATTCCGGGACAGAAGATACGCAGTATTTT. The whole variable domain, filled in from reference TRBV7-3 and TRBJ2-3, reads GAGVSQTPSNKVTEKGKYVELRCDPISGHTALYWYRQSLGQGPEFLIYFQGTGAADDSGLPNDRFFAVRPEGSVSTLKIQRTERGDSAVYLCASSLNSGTEDTQYFGPGTRLTVL.

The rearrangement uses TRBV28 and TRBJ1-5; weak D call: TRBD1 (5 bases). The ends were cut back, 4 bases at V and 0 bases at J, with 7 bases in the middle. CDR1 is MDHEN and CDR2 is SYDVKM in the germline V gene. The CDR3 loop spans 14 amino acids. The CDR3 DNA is TGTGCCAGCAGTTACAGGTATAGCAATCAGCCCCAGCATTTT. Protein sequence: CASSYRYSNQPQHF.

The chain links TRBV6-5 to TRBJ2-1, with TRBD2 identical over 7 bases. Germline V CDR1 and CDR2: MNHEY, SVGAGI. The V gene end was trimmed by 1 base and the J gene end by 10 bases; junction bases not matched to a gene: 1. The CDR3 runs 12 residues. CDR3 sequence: CASSYFGREQFF. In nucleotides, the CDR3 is TGTGCCAGCAGTTACTTCGGGAGGGAGCAGTTCTTC.

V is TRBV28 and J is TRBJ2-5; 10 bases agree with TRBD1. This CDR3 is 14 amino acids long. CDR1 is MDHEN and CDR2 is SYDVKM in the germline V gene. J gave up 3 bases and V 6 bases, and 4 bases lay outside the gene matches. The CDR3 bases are TGTGCCAGCAGCGGACAGGGGGGGGAAGAGACCCAGTACTTC. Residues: CASSGQGGEETQYF.

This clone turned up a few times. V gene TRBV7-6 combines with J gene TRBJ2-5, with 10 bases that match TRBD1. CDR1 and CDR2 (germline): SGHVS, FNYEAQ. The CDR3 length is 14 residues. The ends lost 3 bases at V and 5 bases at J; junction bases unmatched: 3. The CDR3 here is CASSFWTGGETQYF. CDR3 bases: TGTGCCAGCAGCTTTTGGACAGGGGGGGAGACCCAGTACTTC.

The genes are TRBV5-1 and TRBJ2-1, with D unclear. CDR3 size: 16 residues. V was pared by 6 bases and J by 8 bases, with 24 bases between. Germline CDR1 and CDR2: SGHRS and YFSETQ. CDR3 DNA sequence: TGCGCCAGCAAGGTCGGGTTACAATACACTGTCGATGAGCAGTTCTTC. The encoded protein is CASKVGLQYTVDEQFF.

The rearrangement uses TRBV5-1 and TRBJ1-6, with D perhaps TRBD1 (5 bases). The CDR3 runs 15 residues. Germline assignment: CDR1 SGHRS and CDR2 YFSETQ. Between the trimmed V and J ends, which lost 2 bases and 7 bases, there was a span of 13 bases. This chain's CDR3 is CASSFYGGGNSPLHF. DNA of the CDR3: TGCGCCAGCAGCTTCTACGGGGGAGGAAATTCACCCCTCCACTTT.

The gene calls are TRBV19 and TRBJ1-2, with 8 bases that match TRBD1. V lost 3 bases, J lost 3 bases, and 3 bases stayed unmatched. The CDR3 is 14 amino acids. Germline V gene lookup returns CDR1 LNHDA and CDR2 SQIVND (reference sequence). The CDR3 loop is CASSINRGYYGYTF. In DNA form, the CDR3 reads TGTGCCAGTAGTATTAACAGGGGGTACTATGGCTACACCTTC. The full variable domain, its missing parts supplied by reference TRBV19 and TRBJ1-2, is DGGITQSPKYLFRKEGQNVTLSCEQNLNHDAMYWYRQDPGQGLRLIYYSQIVNDFQKGDIAEGYSVSREKKESFPLTVTSAQKNPTAFYLCASSINRGYYGYTFGSGTRLTVV.

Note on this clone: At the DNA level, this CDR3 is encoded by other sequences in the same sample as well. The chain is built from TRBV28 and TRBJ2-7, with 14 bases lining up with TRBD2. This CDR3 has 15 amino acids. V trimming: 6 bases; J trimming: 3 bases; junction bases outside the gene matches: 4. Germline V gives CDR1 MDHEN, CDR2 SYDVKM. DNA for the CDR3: TGTGCCAGCAGCCCCGGACTAGCGGGAGGCTACGAGCAGTACTTC. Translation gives CASSPGLAGGYEQYF. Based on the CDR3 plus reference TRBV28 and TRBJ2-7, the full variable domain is DVKVTQSSRYLVKRTGEKVFLECVQDMDHENMFWYRQDPGLGLRLIYFSYDVKMKEKGDIPEGYSVSREKKERFSLILESASTNQTSMYLCASSPGLAGGYEQYFGPGTRLTVT.

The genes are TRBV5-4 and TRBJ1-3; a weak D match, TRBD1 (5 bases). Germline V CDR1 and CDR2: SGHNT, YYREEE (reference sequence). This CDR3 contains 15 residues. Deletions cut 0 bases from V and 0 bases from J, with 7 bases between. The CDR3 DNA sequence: TGTGCCAGCAGCTTGGGGGGGTTCTCTGGAAACACCATATATTTT. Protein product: CASSLGGFSGNTIYF.

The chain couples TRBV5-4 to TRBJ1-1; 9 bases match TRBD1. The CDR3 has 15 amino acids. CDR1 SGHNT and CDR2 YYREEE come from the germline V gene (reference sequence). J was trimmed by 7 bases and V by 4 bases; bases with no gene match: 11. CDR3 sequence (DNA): TGTGCCAGCAGCCCCTCGACAGGGGGTCGCTATGAAGCTTTCTTT. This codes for CASSPSTGGRYEAFF.

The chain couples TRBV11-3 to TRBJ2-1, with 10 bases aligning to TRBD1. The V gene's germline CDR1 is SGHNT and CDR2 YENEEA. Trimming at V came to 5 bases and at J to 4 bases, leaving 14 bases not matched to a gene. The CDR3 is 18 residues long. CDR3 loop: CASSLGIWGQGNYNEQFF. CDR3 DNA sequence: TGTGCCAGCAGCCTAGGGATATGGGGACAGGGGAATTACAATGAGCAGTTCTTC. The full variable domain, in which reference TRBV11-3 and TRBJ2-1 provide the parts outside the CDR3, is EAGVVQSPRYKIIEKKQPVAFWCNPISGHNTLYWYLQNLGQGPELLIRYENEEAVDDSQLPKDRFSAERLKGVDSTLKIQPAELGDSAVYLCASSLGIWGQGNYNEQFFGPGTRLTVL.

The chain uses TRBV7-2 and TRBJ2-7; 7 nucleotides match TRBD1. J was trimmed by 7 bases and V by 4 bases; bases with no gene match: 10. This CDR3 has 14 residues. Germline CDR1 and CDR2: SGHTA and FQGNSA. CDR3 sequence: CASSSNRGLEEQYF. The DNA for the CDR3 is TGTGCCAGCAGCTCCAACAGGGGTCTGGAGGAGCAGTACTTC.

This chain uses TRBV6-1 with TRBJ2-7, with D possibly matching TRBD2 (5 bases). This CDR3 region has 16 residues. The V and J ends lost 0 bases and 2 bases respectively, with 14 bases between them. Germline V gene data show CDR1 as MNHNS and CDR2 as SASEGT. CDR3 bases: TGTGCCAGCAGTGAAGCGGTAGGCGGGCGTCCCTACGAGCAGTACTTC. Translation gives CASSEAVGGRPYEQYF.

The CDR3 DNA reads TGCGCCAGTCGCCAGGGGGGTGAAGCTTTCTTT. As protein: CASRQGGEAFF. The chain is built from TRBV10-2 and TRBJ1-1; TRBD1 agrees at 7 bases. The V and J ends lost 9 bases and 7 bases, in that order; junction bases with no gene match: 5. The V gene's germline CDR1 is WSHSY and CDR2 SAAADI. This CDR3 has 11 amino acids.

The CDR3 DNA is TGTGCCAGCTTAGGACCGTATAATGAAAAACTGTTTTTT. Protein: CASLGPYNEKLFF. The chain has TRBV5-5 and TRBJ1-4; D is uncertain. Germline assignment: CDR1 SGHKS and CDR2 YYEKEE (reference sequence). This CDR3 has 13 amino acids. Trimming removed 7 bases at V and 4 bases at J, with 11 bases between.